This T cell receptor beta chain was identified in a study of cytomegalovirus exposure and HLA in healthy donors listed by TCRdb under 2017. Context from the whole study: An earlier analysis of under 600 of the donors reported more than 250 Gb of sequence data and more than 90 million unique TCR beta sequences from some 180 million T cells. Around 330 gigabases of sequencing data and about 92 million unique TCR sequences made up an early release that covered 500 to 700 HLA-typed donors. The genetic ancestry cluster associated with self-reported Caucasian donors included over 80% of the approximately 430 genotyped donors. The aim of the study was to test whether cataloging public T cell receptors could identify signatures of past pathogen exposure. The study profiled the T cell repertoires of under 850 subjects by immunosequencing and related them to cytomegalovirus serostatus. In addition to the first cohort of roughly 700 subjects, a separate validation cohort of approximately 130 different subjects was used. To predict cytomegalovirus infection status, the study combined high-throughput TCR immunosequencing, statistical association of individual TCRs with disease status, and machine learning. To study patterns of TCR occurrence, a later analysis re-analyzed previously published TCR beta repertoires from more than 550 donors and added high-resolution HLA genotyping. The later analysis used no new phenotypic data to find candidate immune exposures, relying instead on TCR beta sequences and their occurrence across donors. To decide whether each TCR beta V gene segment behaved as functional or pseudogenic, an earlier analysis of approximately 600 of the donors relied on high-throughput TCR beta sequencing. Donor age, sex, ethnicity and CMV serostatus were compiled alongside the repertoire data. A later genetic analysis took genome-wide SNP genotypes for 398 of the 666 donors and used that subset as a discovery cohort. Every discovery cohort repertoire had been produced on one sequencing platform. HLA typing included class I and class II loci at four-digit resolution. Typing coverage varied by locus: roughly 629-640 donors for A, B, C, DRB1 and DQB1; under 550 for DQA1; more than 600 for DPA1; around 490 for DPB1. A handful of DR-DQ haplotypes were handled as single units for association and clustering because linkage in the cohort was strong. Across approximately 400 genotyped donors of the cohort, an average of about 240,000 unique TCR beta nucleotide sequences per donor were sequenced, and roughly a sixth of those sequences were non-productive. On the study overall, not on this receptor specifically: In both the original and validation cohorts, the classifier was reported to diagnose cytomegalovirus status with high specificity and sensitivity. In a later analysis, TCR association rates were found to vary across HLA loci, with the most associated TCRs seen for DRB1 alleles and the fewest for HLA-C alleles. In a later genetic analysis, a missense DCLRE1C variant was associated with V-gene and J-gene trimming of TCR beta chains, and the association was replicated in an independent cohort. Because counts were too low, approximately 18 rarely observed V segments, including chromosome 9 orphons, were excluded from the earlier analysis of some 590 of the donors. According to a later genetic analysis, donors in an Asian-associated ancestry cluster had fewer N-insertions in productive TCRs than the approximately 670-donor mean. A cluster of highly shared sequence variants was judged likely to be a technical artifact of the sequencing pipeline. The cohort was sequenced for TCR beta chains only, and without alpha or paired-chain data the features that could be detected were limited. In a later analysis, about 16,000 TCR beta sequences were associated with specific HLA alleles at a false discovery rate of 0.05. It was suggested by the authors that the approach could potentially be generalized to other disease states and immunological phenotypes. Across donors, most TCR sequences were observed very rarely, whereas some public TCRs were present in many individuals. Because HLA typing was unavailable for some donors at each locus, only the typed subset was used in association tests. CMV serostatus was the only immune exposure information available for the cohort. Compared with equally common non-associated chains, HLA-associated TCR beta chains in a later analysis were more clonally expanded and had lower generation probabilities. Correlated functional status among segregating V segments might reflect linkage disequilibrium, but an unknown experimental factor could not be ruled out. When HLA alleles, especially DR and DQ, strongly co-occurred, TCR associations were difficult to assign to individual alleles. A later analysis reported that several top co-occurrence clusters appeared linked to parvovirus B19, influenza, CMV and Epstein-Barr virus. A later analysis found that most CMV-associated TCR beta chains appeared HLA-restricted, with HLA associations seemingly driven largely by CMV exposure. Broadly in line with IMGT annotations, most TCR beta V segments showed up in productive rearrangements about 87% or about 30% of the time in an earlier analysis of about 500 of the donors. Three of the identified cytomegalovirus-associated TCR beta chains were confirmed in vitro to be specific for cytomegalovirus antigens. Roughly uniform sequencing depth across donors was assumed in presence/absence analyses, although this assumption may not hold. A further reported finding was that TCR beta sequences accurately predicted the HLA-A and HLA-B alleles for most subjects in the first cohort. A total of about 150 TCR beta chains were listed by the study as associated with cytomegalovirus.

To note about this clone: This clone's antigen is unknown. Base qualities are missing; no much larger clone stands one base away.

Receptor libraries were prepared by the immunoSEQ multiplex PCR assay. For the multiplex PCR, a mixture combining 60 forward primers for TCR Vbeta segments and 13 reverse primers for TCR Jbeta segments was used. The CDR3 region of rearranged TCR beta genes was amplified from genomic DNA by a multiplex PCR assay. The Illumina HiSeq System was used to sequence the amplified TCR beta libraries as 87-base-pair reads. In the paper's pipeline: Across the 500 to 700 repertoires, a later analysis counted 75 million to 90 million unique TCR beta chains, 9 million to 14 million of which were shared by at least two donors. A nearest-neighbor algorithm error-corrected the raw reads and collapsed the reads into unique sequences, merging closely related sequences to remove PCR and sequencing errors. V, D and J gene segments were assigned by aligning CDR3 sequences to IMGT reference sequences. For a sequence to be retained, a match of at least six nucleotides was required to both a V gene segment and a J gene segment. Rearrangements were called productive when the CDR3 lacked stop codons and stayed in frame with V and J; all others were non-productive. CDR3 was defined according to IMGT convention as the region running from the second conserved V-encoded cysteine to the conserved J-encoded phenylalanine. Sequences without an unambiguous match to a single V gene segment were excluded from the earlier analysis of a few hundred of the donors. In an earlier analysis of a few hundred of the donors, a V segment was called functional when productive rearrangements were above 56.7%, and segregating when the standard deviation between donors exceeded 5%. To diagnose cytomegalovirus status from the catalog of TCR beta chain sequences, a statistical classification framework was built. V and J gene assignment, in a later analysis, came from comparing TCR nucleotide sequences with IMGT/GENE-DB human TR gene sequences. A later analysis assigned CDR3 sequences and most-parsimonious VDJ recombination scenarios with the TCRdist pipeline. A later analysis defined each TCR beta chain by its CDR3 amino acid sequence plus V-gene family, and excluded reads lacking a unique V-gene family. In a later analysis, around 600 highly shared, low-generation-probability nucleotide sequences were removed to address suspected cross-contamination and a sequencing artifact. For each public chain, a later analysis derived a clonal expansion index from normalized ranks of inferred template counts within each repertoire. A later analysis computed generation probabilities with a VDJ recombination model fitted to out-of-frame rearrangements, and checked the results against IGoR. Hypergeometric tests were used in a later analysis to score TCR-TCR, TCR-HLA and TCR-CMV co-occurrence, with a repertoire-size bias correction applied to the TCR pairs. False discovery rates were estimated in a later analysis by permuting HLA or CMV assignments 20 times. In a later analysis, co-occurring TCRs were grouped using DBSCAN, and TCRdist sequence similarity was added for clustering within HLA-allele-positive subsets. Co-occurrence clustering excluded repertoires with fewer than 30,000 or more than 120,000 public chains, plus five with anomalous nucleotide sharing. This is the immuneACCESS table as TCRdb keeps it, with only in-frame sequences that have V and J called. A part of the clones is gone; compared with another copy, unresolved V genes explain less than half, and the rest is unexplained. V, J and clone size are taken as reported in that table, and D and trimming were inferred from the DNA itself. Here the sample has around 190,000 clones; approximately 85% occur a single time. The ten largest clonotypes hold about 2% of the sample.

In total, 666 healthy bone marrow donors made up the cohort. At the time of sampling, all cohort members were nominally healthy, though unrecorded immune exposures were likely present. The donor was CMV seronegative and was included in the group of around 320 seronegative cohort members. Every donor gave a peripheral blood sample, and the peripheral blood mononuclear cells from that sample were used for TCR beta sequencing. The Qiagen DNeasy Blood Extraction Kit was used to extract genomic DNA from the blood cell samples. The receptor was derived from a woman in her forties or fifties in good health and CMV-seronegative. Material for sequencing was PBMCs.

The bases read TGTGCCAGCACCACACTAGCGGGAGGCCCCTACGAGCAGTACTTC. It specifies CASTTLAGGPYEQYF. The V and J segments used are TRBV7-2 and TRBJ2-7; 12 of the junction bases match TRBD2. The germline V gene encodes CDR1 SGHTA and CDR2 FQGNSA. V trim: 7 bases; J trim: 2 bases; unmatched bases: 6. The CDR3, cysteine through phenylalanine, is 15 amino acids long. The entry retains the CDR3 DNA only, 45 bases that are in frame from base 1.